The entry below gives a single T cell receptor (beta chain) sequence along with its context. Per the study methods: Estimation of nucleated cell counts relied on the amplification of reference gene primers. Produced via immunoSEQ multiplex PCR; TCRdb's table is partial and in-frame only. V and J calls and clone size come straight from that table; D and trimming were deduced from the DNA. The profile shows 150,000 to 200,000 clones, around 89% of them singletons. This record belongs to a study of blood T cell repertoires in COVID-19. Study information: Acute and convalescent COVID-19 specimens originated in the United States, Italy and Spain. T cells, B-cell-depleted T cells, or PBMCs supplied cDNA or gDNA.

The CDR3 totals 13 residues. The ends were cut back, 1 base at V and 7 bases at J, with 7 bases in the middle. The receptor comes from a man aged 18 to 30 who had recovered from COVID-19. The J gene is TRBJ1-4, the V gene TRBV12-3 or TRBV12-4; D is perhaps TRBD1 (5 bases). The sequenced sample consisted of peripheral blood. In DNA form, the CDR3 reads TGTGCCAGCAGTTTAGACAGGCTTGAAAAACTGTTTTTT. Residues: CASSLDRLEKLFF.